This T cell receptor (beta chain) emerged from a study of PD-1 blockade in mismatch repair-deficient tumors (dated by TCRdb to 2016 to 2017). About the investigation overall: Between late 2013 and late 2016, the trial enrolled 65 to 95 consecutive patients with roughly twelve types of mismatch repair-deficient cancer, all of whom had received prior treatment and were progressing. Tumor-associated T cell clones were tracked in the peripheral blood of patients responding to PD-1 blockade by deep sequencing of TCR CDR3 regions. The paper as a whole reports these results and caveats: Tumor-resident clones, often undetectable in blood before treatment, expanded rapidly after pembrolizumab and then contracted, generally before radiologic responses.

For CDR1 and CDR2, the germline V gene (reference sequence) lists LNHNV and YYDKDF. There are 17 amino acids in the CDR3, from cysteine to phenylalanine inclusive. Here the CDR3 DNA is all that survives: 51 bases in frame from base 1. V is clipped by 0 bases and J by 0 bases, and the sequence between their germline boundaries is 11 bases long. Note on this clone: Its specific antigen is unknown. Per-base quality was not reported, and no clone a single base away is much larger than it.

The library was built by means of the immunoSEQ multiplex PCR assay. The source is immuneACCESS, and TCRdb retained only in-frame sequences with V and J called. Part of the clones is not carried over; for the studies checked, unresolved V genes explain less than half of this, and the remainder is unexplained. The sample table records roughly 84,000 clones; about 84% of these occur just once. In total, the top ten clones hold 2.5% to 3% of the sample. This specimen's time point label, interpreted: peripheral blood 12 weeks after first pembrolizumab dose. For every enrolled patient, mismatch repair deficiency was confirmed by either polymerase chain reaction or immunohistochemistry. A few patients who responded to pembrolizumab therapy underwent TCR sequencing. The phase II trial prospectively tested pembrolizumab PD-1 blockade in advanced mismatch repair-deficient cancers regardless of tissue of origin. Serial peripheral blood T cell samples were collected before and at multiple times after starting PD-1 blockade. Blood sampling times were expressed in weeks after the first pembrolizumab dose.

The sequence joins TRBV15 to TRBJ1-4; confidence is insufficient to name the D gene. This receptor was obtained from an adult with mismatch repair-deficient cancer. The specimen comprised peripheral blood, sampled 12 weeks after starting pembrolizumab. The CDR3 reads CATSRDPGTATNEKLFF. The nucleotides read TGTGCCACCAGCAGAGATCCGGGTACAGCAACTAATGAAAAACTGTTTTTT.